This record concerns one TCR beta chain sequence. What it recognizes is unknown. The germline V gene encodes CDR1 KGHDR and CDR2 SFDVKD. The ends lost 4 bases at V and 5 bases at J; junction bases unmatched: 11. The CDR3 is made up of 17 amino acids. Profiling relied on immunoSEQ multiplex PCR, and the TCRdb table lists in-frame clones only, not all of them. This sample has approximately 180,000 clones, with approximately 88% found just once. The data stem from a study of T cell responses to AZD1222 COVID-19 vaccine. Whole-study findings and limits: Unmutated regions of variants are reportedly targeted by nearly half of spike-specific TCRs.

This clonotype originated in an adult in good health. This specimen consisted of peripheral blood, obtained on day 0 of AZD1222 vaccination. This sequence joins TRBV24-1 and TRBJ2-5; TRBD2 matches at 11 bases. CDR3 sequence reads: CATSEPRGSGRGETQYF. The CDR3 coding sequence is TGTGCCACCAGTGAGCCCCGGGGTAGCGGGAGGGGTGAGACCCAGTACTTC.